Listed below are T cell receptor beta chains from one sample, sequenced in a study of T cells in Graves' hyperthyroidism and ophthalmopathy. TCRdb redid the calling of the multiplex PCR reads with MiXCR, one entry per CDR3 protein. Of roughly 500,000 distinct CDR3 sequences in the sample, roughly 22% were seen once. Material for sequencing was blood. These receptors were collected from a woman aged 70-85 years with Graves' ophthalmopathy. Both conserved end residues are part of each CDR3. The D gene is left open where the match is weak. Only some rows state a clone size, as once, few, many or a class for expanded clones.

CDR3nt: TGCGCCAGCAGCCTCGGGACTACGGGAGAGTTCGAGCAGTACTTC; CDR3aa: CASSLGTTGEFEQYF; v_gene: TRBV5-1; d_gene: TRBD2; abundance: few; j_gene: TRBJ2-7
CDR3nt: TGCAGCGTTGAAGGGGCTGGAAACACCATATATTTT; CDR3aa: CSVEGAGNTIYF; v_gene: TRBV29-1; d_gene: -; abundance: -; j_gene: TRBJ1-3
CDR3nt: TGTGCCAGCAGTAGAGGGGGGATGCGTTTCTTT; CDR3aa: CASSRGGMRFF; v_gene: TRBV12-3/TRBV12-4; d_gene: -; abundance: -; j_gene: TRBJ1-1
CDR3nt: TGTGCCAGCAGTCGGGGCTCTAGCGGTACTAGCTACGAGCAGTACTTC; CDR3aa: CASSRGSSGTSYEQYF; v_gene: TRBV6-1; d_gene: TRBD2; abundance: few; j_gene: TRBJ2-7
CDR3nt: TGTGCCAGCAGTTCTACTATCCTTCGGGGAGGCTATGGCTACACCTTC; CDR3aa: CASSSTILRGGYGYTF; v_gene: TRBV6-1; d_gene: -; abundance: few; j_gene: TRBJ1-2
CDR3nt: TGTGCCAGCAATGGACAGTTACCGAACGGTCGGGAGACCCAGTACTTC; CDR3aa: CASNGQLPNGRETQYF; v_gene: TRBV28; d_gene: -; abundance: many; j_gene: TRBJ2-5
CDR3nt: TGTGCCAGCAGTTACCCGGGGAAAAACATTCAGTACTTC; CDR3aa: CASSYPGKNIQYF; v_gene: TRBV12-3/TRBV12-4; d_gene: -; abundance: few; j_gene: TRBJ2-4
CDR3nt: TGTGCCAGCAGCCCACCCGGGACTAGCCCCACAGATACGCAGTATTTT; CDR3aa: CASSPPGTSPTDTQYF; v_gene: TRBV7-9; d_gene: TRBD2; abundance: -; j_gene: TRBJ2-3
CDR3nt: TGCGCCAGCAGCTGGGAGGGACCTAATGAAAAACTGTTTTTT; CDR3aa: CASSWEGPNEKLFF; v_gene: TRBV5-1; d_gene: -; abundance: few; j_gene: TRBJ1-4
CDR3nt: TGTGCCAGCAGTTTTATCCTCGGACAGACTCTGTCGAATCAGCCCCAGCATTTT; CDR3aa: CASSFILGQTLSNQPQHF; v_gene: TRBV12-3/TRBV12-4; d_gene: -; abundance: many; j_gene: TRBJ1-5
CDR3nt: TGTGCCAGCACCCAAAGATTGGAGACCCAGTACTTC; CDR3aa: CASTQRLETQYF; v_gene: TRBV2; d_gene: -; abundance: few; j_gene: TRBJ2-5
CDR3nt: TGTGCCAGCAGCGGACAGGGGGGGAAACAGAATGAAAAGCTGTTTTTT; CDR3aa: CASSGQGGKQNEKLFF; v_gene: TRBV9; d_gene: TRBD1; abundance: few; j_gene: TRBJ1-4
CDR3nt: TGTGCCAGCAGCCAAGATTGGATCGGCGAGCAGTTCTTC; CDR3aa: CASSQDWIGEQFF; v_gene: TRBV14; d_gene: -; abundance: -; j_gene: TRBJ2-1
CDR3nt: TGCGCCAGCAGCCAGAGGGGTTTAGCCAAAAACATTCAGTACTTC; CDR3aa: CASSQRGLAKNIQYF; v_gene: TRBV4-1; d_gene: -; abundance: -; j_gene: TRBJ2-4
CDR3nt: TGTGCCAGCAGTTCCTCCAGGGGCAGCACAGATACGCAGTATTTT; CDR3aa: CASSSSRGSTDTQYF; v_gene: TRBV7-3; d_gene: -; abundance: -; j_gene: TRBJ2-3
CDR3nt: TGCAGTGCCGGAAGGACTAGCGGGAGCGTAAAGGACAATGAGCAGTTCTTC; CDR3aa: CSAGRTSGSVKDNEQFF; v_gene: TRBV20-1; d_gene: TRBD2; abundance: many; j_gene: TRBJ2-1
CDR3nt: TGCAGTGCAAAGCGGACTAGCGGGAGCAATGAGCAGTTCTTC; CDR3aa: CSAKRTSGSNEQFF; v_gene: TRBV20-1; d_gene: TRBD2; abundance: -; j_gene: TRBJ2-1
CDR3nt: TGCGCCAGCAGCCAATACGACAGGGAAAGCACTGAAGCTTCCTTT; CDR3aa: CASSQYDRESTEASF; v_gene: TRBV11-2; d_gene: TRBD1; abundance: -; j_gene: TRBJ1-1
CDR3nt: TGTGCCAGCACCCCGTACCTAGCGGACTACAATGAGCAGTTCTTC; CDR3aa: CASTPYLADYNEQFF; v_gene: TRBV6-2/TRBV6-3; d_gene: TRBD2; abundance: -; j_gene: TRBJ2-1
CDR3nt: TGTGCCAGTAGTATAGATCGGAGCGGGACGGACTACGAGCAGTACTTC; CDR3aa: CASSIDRSGTDYEQYF; v_gene: TRBV19; d_gene: TRBD2; abundance: few; j_gene: TRBJ2-7
CDR3nt: TGCAGTGCTAGGAAGCCTAGCGGGACAACCTACGAGCAGTACTTC; CDR3aa: CSARKPSGTTYEQYF; v_gene: TRBV20-1; d_gene: TRBD2; abundance: -; j_gene: TRBJ2-7
CDR3nt: TGTGCCAGCAGCCAGGTGGGCGGGAGCTCCTACAATGAGCAGTTCTTC; CDR3aa: CASSQVGGSSYNEQFF; v_gene: TRBV3-1; d_gene: TRBD2; abundance: few; j_gene: TRBJ2-1
CDR3nt: TGTGCCAGCAGTTACTCGTTTGGGGCCTATGGCTACACCTTC; CDR3aa: CASSYSFGAYGYTF; v_gene: TRBV6-2/TRBV6-3; d_gene: -; abundance: few; j_gene: TRBJ1-2
CDR3nt: TGCGCCAGCAGCTTGGCTCCAGCCTACGAGCAGTACTTC; CDR3aa: CASSLAPAYEQYF; v_gene: TRBV5-1; d_gene: -; abundance: -; j_gene: TRBJ2-7
CDR3nt: TGTGCCAGCAGAACCCAGGCGGGGGACAGGGGCACAGATACGCAGTATTTT; CDR3aa: CASRTQAGDRGTDTQYF; v_gene: TRBV28; d_gene: TRBD1; abundance: -; j_gene: TRBJ2-3
CDR3nt: TGCAGCACGCCCGGGCCTAGCGGGATGATGGGGAACGAGCAGTACTTC; CDR3aa: CSTPGPSGMMGNEQYF; v_gene: TRBV20-1; d_gene: TRBD2; abundance: -; j_gene: TRBJ2-7
CDR3nt: TGCGCCAGCAGCCCTCAGGGTTTACCTAACTATGGCTACACCTTC; CDR3aa: CASSPQGLPNYGYTF; v_gene: TRBV5-1; d_gene: -; abundance: -; j_gene: TRBJ1-2
CDR3nt: TGTGCCACCACTCCGGGGGATAGCACAGATACGCAGTATTTT; CDR3aa: CATTPGDSTDTQYF; v_gene: TRBV15; d_gene: -; abundance: -; j_gene: TRBJ2-3
CDR3nt: TGCGCCTGGAGCGGAGGGTCCACAGATACGCAGTATTTT; CDR3aa: CAWSGGSTDTQYF; v_gene: TRBV30; d_gene: -; abundance: -; j_gene: TRBJ2-3
CDR3nt: TGCGCCAGCAGCCTGGACGGACGGGGGTTTAGCGGGGAGCTGTTTTTT; CDR3aa: CASSLDGRGFSGELFF; v_gene: TRBV5-1; d_gene: -; abundance: few; j_gene: TRBJ2-2
CDR3nt: TGTGCCAGCATTCCCACCCTAGCGACATACGAGCAGTACTTC; CDR3aa: CASIPTLATYEQYF; v_gene: TRBV6-1; d_gene: -; abundance: -; j_gene: TRBJ2-7
CDR3nt: TGTGCCAGCAGTGTTATGGGCCGGGGGACTGAAGCTTTCTTT; CDR3aa: CASSVMGRGTEAFF; v_gene: TRBV2; d_gene: -; abundance: many; j_gene: TRBJ1-1
CDR3nt: TGCAGCGTCGTGGTGATGGGGGAGACCCAGTACTTC; CDR3aa: CSVVVMGETQYF; v_gene: TRBV29-1; d_gene: -; abundance: few; j_gene: TRBJ2-5
CDR3nt: TGTGCTAGTGGTTTGATTCCTCCAGGGTATCAGCCCCAGCATTTT; CDR3aa: CASGLIPPGYQPQHF; v_gene: TRBV12-5; d_gene: -; abundance: many; j_gene: TRBJ1-5
CDR3nt: TGTGCCAGCAGAAGACAGCAAACTCTGGGCTACACCTTC; CDR3aa: CASRRQQTLGYTF; v_gene: TRBV12-3/TRBV12-4; d_gene: -; abundance: many; j_gene: TRBJ1-2
CDR3nt: TGTGAGGCCGGTAACTCCTACGAGCAGTACTTC; CDR3aa: CEAGNSYEQYF; v_gene: TRBV28; d_gene: -; abundance: few; j_gene: TRBJ2-7
CDR3nt: TGCGCCAGCAGCTTTAGGAGGGTGAACACCGGGGAGCTGTTTTTT; CDR3aa: CASSFRRVNTGELFF; v_gene: TRBV5-1; d_gene: -; abundance: -; j_gene: TRBJ2-2
CDR3nt: TGTGCCAGCAGTTCCCACAACGGTTTAGGACAGGGGAAAAAGGAGACCGAGTACTTC; CDR3aa: CASSSHNGLGQGKKETEYF; v_gene: TRBV6-5; d_gene: TRBD1; abundance: -; j_gene: TRBJ2-5
CDR3nt: TGTGCCAGCAGGACCGGACAGGGGAACACTGAAGCTTTCTTT; CDR3aa: CASRTGQGNTEAFF; v_gene: TRBV28; d_gene: TRBD1; abundance: many; j_gene: TRBJ1-1
CDR3nt: TGTGCCATCAGTGAGGGGCGCTACGAGCAGTACTTC; CDR3aa: CAISEGRYEQYF; v_gene: TRBV10-3; d_gene: -; abundance: many; j_gene: TRBJ2-7
CDR3nt: TGTGCCAGCAGTTGGGGGGCTGGAGCAGATACGCAGTATTTT; CDR3aa: CASSWGAGADTQYF; v_gene: TRBV12-3/TRBV12-4; d_gene: -; abundance: many; j_gene: TRBJ2-3
CDR3nt: TGTGCCAGCTCCCAGAGGGCGTCCTACAATGAGCAGTACTTC; CDR3aa: CASSQRASYNEQYF; v_gene: TRBV3-1; d_gene: -; abundance: -; j_gene: TRBJ2-7
CDR3nt: TGTGCCAGCAGTGACGGGACGTTATCAAATGAGCAGTTCTTC; CDR3aa: CASSDGTLSNEQFF; v_gene: TRBV25-1; d_gene: -; abundance: -; j_gene: TRBJ2-1
CDR3nt: TGTGCCAGCAGCTCGGGACTTCGCTCTGGGGCCAACGTCCTGACTTTC; CDR3aa: CASSSGLRSGANVLTF; v_gene: TRBV7-9; d_gene: -; abundance: few; j_gene: TRBJ2-6
CDR3nt: TGTGCCAGCAGTATTGCCGGGACAGGGAAGAACACTGAAGCTTTCTTT; CDR3aa: CASSIAGTGKNTEAFF; v_gene: TRBV6-4; d_gene: TRBD1; abundance: -; j_gene: TRBJ1-1
CDR3nt: TGTGCCAGCAGTGAAGCCTACGAGCAGTACTTC; CDR3aa: CASSEAYEQYF; v_gene: TRBV6-1; d_gene: -; abundance: many; j_gene: TRBJ2-7
CDR3nt: TGTGCCAGTAGTAGTCTAGCGGGAAAAGATACGCAGTATTTT; CDR3aa: CASSSLAGKDTQYF; v_gene: TRBV19; d_gene: TRBD2; abundance: few; j_gene: TRBJ2-3
CDR3nt: TGTGCCAGTAGTATAGCAACAGGGAGGGCCACCGGGGAGCTGTTTTTT; CDR3aa: CASSIATGRATGELFF; v_gene: TRBV19; d_gene: -; abundance: -; j_gene: TRBJ2-2
CDR3nt: TGTGCCAGCAGACACCGTGGAGGAATAAACACTGAAGCTTTCTTT; CDR3aa: CASRHRGGINTEAFF; v_gene: TRBV27; d_gene: -; abundance: many; j_gene: TRBJ1-1
CDR3nt: TGTGCCAGCAGCTTAGTACTAGCGGGAGGATTGGACATTCAGTACTTC; CDR3aa: CASSLVLAGGLDIQYF; v_gene: TRBV7-2; d_gene: TRBD2; abundance: once; j_gene: TRBJ2-4
CDR3nt: TGTGCCATCAATACCTCTGGGGCCGGTTATTCACCCCTCCACTTT; CDR3aa: CAINTSGAGYSPLHF; v_gene: TRBV10-3; d_gene: -; abundance: -; j_gene: TRBJ1-6
CDR3nt: TGTGCCAGCAGTTATGGAACGGGACCCACTGAAGCTTTCTTT; CDR3aa: CASSYGTGPTEAFF; v_gene: TRBV6-2/TRBV6-3; d_gene: -; abundance: many; j_gene: TRBJ1-1
CDR3nt: TGTGCCTGGAGTGTTTTTCGAAAAAACACCATATATTTT; CDR3aa: CAWSVFRKNTIYF; v_gene: TRBV30; d_gene: -; abundance: -; j_gene: TRBJ1-3
CDR3nt: TGTGCCAGCAGTTCTAGGGCGTCTGATGAGCAGTTCTTC; CDR3aa: CASSSRASDEQFF; v_gene: TRBV12-3/TRBV12-4; d_gene: -; abundance: many; j_gene: TRBJ2-1
CDR3nt: TGTGCCATCAGGATGGGACAGGGGGCCACTGAAGCTTTCTTT; CDR3aa: CAIRMGQGATEAFF; v_gene: TRBV10-3; d_gene: TRBD1; abundance: few; j_gene: TRBJ1-1
CDR3nt: TGTGCCATCAGTGCGGGGACTAGCGGAACCTACGAGCAGTACTTC; CDR3aa: CAISAGTSGTYEQYF; v_gene: TRBV10-3; d_gene: TRBD2; abundance: -; j_gene: TRBJ2-7
CDR3nt: TGCAGTGCCCTGACCGGACAGGGGAATGAAAAACTGTTTTTT; CDR3aa: CSALTGQGNEKLFF; v_gene: TRBV20-1; d_gene: TRBD1; abundance: -; j_gene: TRBJ1-4